This entry lists 21 T cell receptor beta chains sequenced from one sample in a study of preoperative IRX-2 immunotherapy in early breast cancer. Treatment: preoperative locoregional IRX-2 cytokine immunotherapy. Assay used: immunoSEQ multiplex PCR; TCRdb lists only in-frame clones, some missing. The repertoire holds tens of thousands of clones, with 85% to 95% as singletons. The source was tumor tissue, collected after IRX-2 immunotherapy. The receptors shown here come from a human donor with breast cancer.

The chain combines TRBV6-1 with TRBJ1-3, with D maybe TRBD1 (5 bases). From germline, CDR1 is MNHNS and CDR2 SASEGT. The CDR3 is 13 amino acids. V dropped 2 bases and J dropped 4 bases, with 6 bases sitting between them. The CDR3 DNA reads TGTGCCAGCAGTGAACAGGGCGGAAACACCATATATTTT. Translation gives CASSEQGGNTIYF.

The chain joins TRBV4-3 to TRBJ1-4; no firm D call. Germline CDR1 reads LGHNA; CDR2 reads YSLEER. This CDR3 has 16 amino acids. V was pared by 0 bases and J by 0 bases, with 8 bases between. CDR3 protein: CASSQDRRATNEKLFF. The DNA of the CDR3 is TGCGCCAGCAGCCAAGACAGGAGGGCAACTAATGAAAAACTGTTTTTT.

This sequence joins TRBV7-8 and TRBJ2-7; tentatively, D is TRBD1 (6 bases). The CDR3 runs 13 residues. With 4 bases removed from V and 3 bases from J, the gap between germline ends came to 10 bases. Germline V lookup: CDR1 SGHVS, CDR2 FQNEAQ. CDR3 DNA sequence: TGTGCCAGCAGCTGGCAGGGGATCTACGAGCAGTACTTC. Residues: CASSWQGIYEQYF.

This chain uses TRBV15 with TRBJ1-2; D not certain. Trimming took off 0 bases at V and 4 bases at J, with 12 bases between the two ends. Germline V CDR1 and CDR2: LNHNV, YYDKDF (reference sequence). This CDR3 spans 15 amino acids. Written as DNA, the CDR3 is TGTGCCACCAGCAGAGACACCACGGGATTCTATGGCTACACCTTC. The encoded protein is CATSRDTTGFYGYTF. Based on the CDR3 plus reference TRBV15 and TRBJ1-2, the full variable domain is DAMVIQNPRYQVTQFGKPVTLSCSQTLNHNVMYWYQQKSSQAPKLLFHYYDKDFNNEADTPDNFQSRRPNTSFCFLDIRSPGLGDTAMYLCATSRDTTGFYGYTFGSGTRLTVV.

The chain combines TRBV5-4 with TRBJ1-5; no clear D gene. Germline V gives CDR1 SGHNT, CDR2 YYREEE (reference sequence). CDR3 length: 13 amino acids. The ends were cut back, 0 bases at V and 9 bases at J, with 10 bases in the middle. CDR3 residues: CASSLGGAGPQHF. Here the CDR3 DNA reads TGTGCCAGCAGCTTGGGGGGTGCGGGGCCCCAGCATTTT.

This chain uses TRBV4-1 with TRBJ1-1; D gene uncertain. Germline values: CDR1 MGHRA, CDR2 YSYEKL. Between the trimmed V and J ends, which lost 0 bases and 1 base, there was a span of 6 bases. This CDR3 has 14 amino acids. The CDR3 spells CASSQDQANTEAFF. The CDR3 nucleotides read TGCGCCAGCAGCCAAGATCAGGCGAACACTGAAGCTTTCTTT.

The chain carries TRBV14 and TRBJ2-7; 8 bases line up with TRBD2. The CDR3 sequence is 15 residues long. V was clipped by 0 bases and J by 3 bases; unmatched bases: 4. From germline, CDR1 is SGHDN and CDR2 FVKESK. The CDR3 DNA sequence: TGTGCCAGCAGCCAAGAGTCGGGGGGGCTCTACGAGCAGTACTTC. This codes for CASSQESGGLYEQYF.

The rearrangement uses TRBV9 and TRBJ2-3; D is uncertain. Trimming pared 0 bases from V and 7 bases from J, leaving 9 bases between. CDR3 length: 13 amino acids. Germline CDR1 is SGDLS and CDR2 is YYNGEE. The CDR3 spells CASSVDLMNTQYF. CDR3 DNA sequence: TGTGCCAGCAGCGTAGATCTGATGAATACGCAGTATTTT.

The chain couples TRBV4-2 to TRBJ1-1, with 10 bases matching TRBD1. Germline lookup yields CDR1 LGHNA and CDR2 YNFKEQ. The CDR3 sequence is 17 residues long. V shed 3 bases, J shed 5 bases, and the junction held 12 bases outside the gene matches. CDR3 sequence: CASSQLSHGQGGTEAFF. The DNA of the CDR3 is TGTGCCAGCAGCCAGCTCTCCCATGGACAGGGGGGAACTGAAGCTTTCTTT.

To note about this clone: Its ends do not fully match the called genes, so a read error is possible. The V and J genes are TRBV19 and TRBJ1-2; 11 nucleotides match TRBD1. CDR3 length: 14 residues. Germline V gene sequence: CDR1 LNHDA, CDR2 SQIVND (reference sequence). CDR3 sequence (DNA): TGTGCCAGTAGTCATCGTGGGACAGGGGGTTTGTGGGCCTTC. Amino acids: CASSHRGTGGLWAF.

The V and J genes are TRBV2 and TRBJ2-3; D is perhaps TRBD2 (7 bases). Germline CDR1 SNHLY, CDR2 FYNNEI. Trimming cost V 1 base and J 0 bases, with 14 bases left between them. CDR3 length equals 17 residues. This CDR3 is CASSEVLAGASTDTQYF. The CDR3 nucleotides are TGTGCCAGCAGTGAAGTCTTGGCGGGGGCCAGCACAGATACGCAGTATTTT.

J is TRBJ1-1 and V is TRBV28; tentatively, D is TRBD1 (5 bases). CDR3 length: 12 amino acids. Germline loops: CDR1 MDHEN, CDR2 SYDVKM. V was trimmed by 6 bases and J by 11 bases, leaving 16 bases between them. The CDR3 DNA sequence: TGTGCCAGCAGCCCCAGGGTAGGGAGGGCTTTCTTT. It specifies CASSPRVGRAFF.

The V and J genes are TRBV18 and TRBJ1-1; TRBD1 is a possible D gene (6 bases). The CDR3 extends over 13 amino acids. The germline V gene encodes CDR1 KGHSH and CDR2 LQKENI. Trimming took 6 bases from V and 5 from J, leaving 13 bases between them. The CDR3 region has the DNA TGTGCCAGCTCTGGGGGGCTGTTTACTGAAGCTTTCTTT. Translation gives CASSGGLFTEAFF.

To note about this clone: Other DNA sequences in the sample encode the same CDR3. The rearrangement joins TRBV5-1 to TRBJ1-2; tentatively, D is TRBD1 (5 bases). The germline V and J ends were trimmed by 0 bases and 6 bases, with 15 bases remaining between them. Looked up from germline, CDR1 is SGHRS and CDR2 is YFSETQ. The CDR3 extends over 15 amino acids. CDR3: CASSLASYGGDGYTF. CDR3 in DNA: TGCGCCAGCAGCTTGGCATCGTACGGGGGTGATGGCTACACCTTC.

The J gene is TRBJ1-1, the V gene TRBV5-1; 8 bases map to TRBD1. This CDR3 is built from 15 residues. The germline CDR1 and CDR2 sequences are SGHRS and YFSETQ. With V trimmed by 4 bases and J by 8 bases, 13 bases remained unmatched. CDR3 in amino acids: CASSPTLGQGAEAFF. The CDR3 coding sequence is TGCGCCAGCAGCCCAACCTTAGGACAGGGAGCCGAAGCTTTCTTT. The full variable domain, rest sourced from reference TRBV5-1 and TRBJ1-1, is KAGVTQTPRYLIKTRGQQVTLSCSPISGHRSVSWYQQTPGQGLQFLFEYFSETQRNKGNFPGRFSGRQFSNSRSEMNVSTLELGDSALYLCASSPTLGQGAEAFFGQGTRLTVV.

The chain is built from TRBV7-9 and TRBJ2-1, with D perhaps TRBD2 (5 bases). Between the trimmed V and J ends, which lost 4 bases and 2 bases, there was a span of 15 bases. The germline gives CDR1 SEHNR, CDR2 FQNEAQ (reference sequence). The CDR3 is 16 amino acids. The CDR3 loop reads CASSSTKDSTYNEQFF. The CDR3 nucleotides are TGTGCCAGCAGCTCGACTAAGGACTCCACCTACAATGAGCAGTTCTTC.

The rearrangement uses TRBV19 and TRBJ2-4, with D perhaps given as TRBD1 or TRBD2 (5 bases each). CDR1 LNHDA and CDR2 SQIVND come from the germline V gene (reference sequence). V was trimmed by 1 base and J by 10 bases, leaving 14 bases between them. CDR3 length: 14 amino acids. The CDR3 sequence is CASSIGNRWGIQYF. CDR3 nucleotide sequence: TGTGCCAGTAGTATAGGTAATAGATGGGGGATTCAGTACTTC. Filled out from reference TRBV19 and TRBJ2-4, the complete variable domain reads DGGITQSPKYLFRKEGQNVTLSCEQNLNHDAMYWYRQDPGQGLRLIYYSQIVNDFQKGDIAEGYSVSREKKESFPLTVTSAQKNPTAFYLCASSIGNRWGIQYFGAGTRLSVL.

This clone was counted a few times. This chain links TRBV13 with TRBJ1-1; D unresolved. V gave up 4 bases and J gave up 6 bases, with 9 bases separating them. Per germline, CDR1 PRHDT and CDR2 FYEKMQ (reference sequence). CDR3 size: 12 residues. The CDR3, as DNA: TGTGCCAGCAGCTGGCTCGGGGCTGAAGCTTTCTTT. Protein sequence: CASSWLGAEAFF.

This chain joins TRBV6-6 and TRBJ1-1, with TRBD1 matching 8 bases. The CDR3 is 14 amino acids. Germline V gives CDR1 MNHNY, CDR2 SVGAGI (reference sequence). J lost 12 bases, V lost 3 bases, and 12 bases had no gene match. CDR3 coding DNA: TGTGCCAGCAGTTATGTGGACCCGACAGGGGCGACTTTCTTT. Encoded protein: CASSYVDPTGATFF.

The rearrangement joins TRBV10-3 to TRBJ1-1, with 7 positions matching TRBD1. Trimming took 5 bases from V and 4 from J; bases not matched to a gene: 7. Germline CDR1 reads ENHRY; CDR2 reads SYGVKD. The CDR3 is 14 amino acids. The DNA of the CDR3 is TGTGCCATCAGTTCAACAGGGGAGGCCACTGAAGCTTTCTTT. Translating it yields CAISSTGEATEAFF.

The rearrangement links TRBV19 to TRBJ2-7; 7 bases fit TRBD2. With 3 bases clipped from V and 0 bases from J, the junction kept 8 bases outside the gene matches. CDR3 length equals 16 residues. Germline V gene lookup returns CDR1 LNHDA and CDR2 SQIVND (reference sequence). CDR3 sequence (DNA): TGTGCCAGTAGTATTGTACGCGGGGGACTCTCCTACGAGCAGTACTTC. As protein: CASSIVRGGLSYEQYF.